This TCR beta chain came from a study of cytomegalovirus exposure and HLA in healthy donors. Although they were nominally healthy when sampled, donors likely had unrecorded immune exposures. The CDR3 has 16 residues. From germline, CDR1 is SGHDT and CDR2 YYEEEE. PCR used 60 Vbeta primers and 13 Jbeta primers. Assay used: immunoSEQ multiplex PCR; TCRdb lists only in-frame clones, some missing. This table has approximately 140,000 clones, about 80% appearing once. In the case of this clone: Antigen: not known. Relative to the germline gene, one junction end is altered; a read error may explain this.

Study findings and constraints: Prediction of most subjects' HLA-A and HLA-B alleles by TCR beta sequences was reportedly accurate. TCR beta V segments were, for the most part, productive about 87% or about 30% of the time in an earlier analysis. The study labeled fewer than 200 TCR beta chains cytomegalovirus-associated.

J is TRBJ2-7 and V is TRBV5-6, with D perhaps matching TRBD2 (6 bases). The sequence was obtained from a woman between 35 and 50 years old in good health and CMV-seronegative. Input material: PBMCs. The CDR3 DNA reads TGTGCCAGCCGCTTTTCCGGAGGGAGCCCTCCCCACGAGCAGTACTTC. Translation gives CASRFSGGSPPHEQYF. Complete variable domain (other parts from reference TRBV5-6 and TRBJ2-7): DAGVTQSPTHLIKTRGQQVTLRCSPKSGHDTVSWYQQALGQGPQFIFQYYEEEERQRGNFPDRFSGHQFPNYSSELNVNALLLGDSALYLCASRFSGGSPPHEQYFGPGTRLTVT.